The text below deals with one T cell receptor beta chain. Its matching antigen is unknown. The treatment is: randomized to nivolumab then ipilimumab (arm A) or the reverse (arm B). The V gene lost 4 bases and the J gene lost 2 bases, with 8 bases spanning the gap. The CDR3 consists of 13 residues. Germline CDR1 and CDR2: MNHGY and SAAAGT. Sequencing was performed with immunoSEQ multiplex PCR; in TCRdb, only in-frame clones are kept and a portion is missing. The sample contains under 6,000 clones, 32% of which appear only once. This specimen belongs to a study of sequential checkpoint blockade in melanoma. Study as a whole: Both treatment sequences were followed by maintenance nivolumab. General study results and limits: T-cell fraction and clonality followed PD-L1 and CD8+ counts, not mutational load.

V is TRBV6-8 and J is TRBJ1-2, with D maybe TRBD1 (6 bases). The sequences come from tumor tissue (inferred from file names), collected from a patient given nivolumab and ipilimumab in sequence. The source of this sequence is a human donor with melanoma. The CDR3 DNA follows: TGTGCCAGCAGTTTCACAGGGAACTATGGCTACACCTTC. It is translated as CASSFTGNYGYTF.